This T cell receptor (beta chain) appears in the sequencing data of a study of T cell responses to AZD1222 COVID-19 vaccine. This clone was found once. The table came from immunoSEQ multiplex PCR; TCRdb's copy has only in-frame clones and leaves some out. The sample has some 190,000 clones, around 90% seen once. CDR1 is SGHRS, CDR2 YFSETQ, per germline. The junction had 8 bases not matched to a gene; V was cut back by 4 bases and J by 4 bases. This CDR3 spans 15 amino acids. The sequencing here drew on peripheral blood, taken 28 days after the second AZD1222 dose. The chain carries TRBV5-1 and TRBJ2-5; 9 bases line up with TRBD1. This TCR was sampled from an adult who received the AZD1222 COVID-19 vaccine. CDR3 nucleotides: TGCGCCAGCAGCCGCGGGACAGGGTCGGGAGAGACCCAGTACTTC. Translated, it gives CASSRGTGSGETQYF.